This T cell receptor (beta chain) was found in a study of T cells in Graves' hyperthyroidism and ophthalmopathy. The hyperthyroidism was newly diagnosed and had lasted under 2 months; the patients were aged 18 to 65. The diagnostic basis comprised clinical symptoms, serum thyroxine and TRAb, thyroid ultrasound and orbital computed tomography. Trimming stripped 6 bases from V and 3 bases from J, with 14 bases between. CDR1 is SNHLY, CDR2 FYNNEI, per germline. The CDR3 loop spans 14 amino acids. RNA transcripts served as the template for amplifying TCR beta CDR3 regions. HTBI primers were employed in a first-round RT-PCR of the TCR CDR3. MiXCR, run by TCRdb on the multiplex PCR reads, gives a single entry per CDR3 protein. The sample includes a few hundred thousand distinct CDR3 sequences, more than 15% of them seen just once. This clonotype appeared many times. Antigen unknown. Notes on the study in general: In validation, the model predicted ophthalmopathy. These predictions came a median approximately six months before onset. Blood also held most thyroid clonotypes expanded beyond 0.001.

The chain joins TRBV2 to TRBJ1-2, with D possibly being TRBD1 (5 bases). The clonotype was recovered from a woman in her thirties with Graves' hyperthyroidism. Sequencing was performed on blood. The CDR3, as DNA: TGTGCCAGCAGGCCCGACAGTGACCACTATGGCTACACCTTC. Protein: CASRPDSDHYGYTF.